Following are 7 T cell receptor beta chains from one sample sequenced in a study of high-grade serous ovarian cancer treatment subgroups (dated by TCRdb to the early 2020s). The tumor samples were collected prior to definitive surgery or chemotherapy. Library method: the immunoSEQ multiplex PCR assay. The immuneACCESS repertoire file appears here via TCRdb, limited to in-frame rearrangements. These files lack a portion of the clones; in checked studies, under half of the deficit traces to unresolved V genes, and the cause of the others is not known. The sample table lists about 15,000 clones, roughly nine tenths of them with a count of one. The top ten constitute 5.5% to 8% of the sample. The sequencing input was tumor tissue. These receptors were obtained from a human donor with high-grade serous ovarian cancer.

V usage is TRBV7-8 and J usage is TRBJ2-3, with unresolved D. Per the germline V gene, CDR1 is SGHVS and CDR2 is FQNEAQ. CDR3 length: 16 residues. Trimming pared 2 bases from V and 4 bases from J, leaving 16 bases between. The CDR3 region has the DNA TGTGCCAGCAGCTTATTCTCTCTTGCCGGGTCAGATACGCAGTATTTT. This gives the protein CASSLFSLAGSDTQYF.

This sequence joins TRBV6-5 and TRBJ2-7; maybe TRBD1 (5 bases). This CDR3 contains 15 residues. V was pared by 0 bases and J by 3 bases, with 12 bases between. Germline CDR1 and CDR2: MNHEY and SVGAGI. CDR3 bases: TGTGCCAGCAGTTACTCGAGAGACAGAGTCTACGAGCAGTACTTC. This codes for CASSYSRDRVYEQYF.

J is TRBJ1-4 and V is TRBV7-9; D is undetermined. The CDR3 length is 14 residues. V gave up 1 base and J gave up 3 bases, with 6 bases separating them. In germline, CDR1 is SEHNR, CDR2 FQNEAQ (reference sequence). CDR3: CASSLGTANEKLFF. DNA of the CDR3: TGTGCCAGCAGCTTAGGCACGGCTAATGAAAAACTGTTTTTT. Filled out from reference TRBV7-9 and TRBJ1-4, the complete variable domain reads DTGVSQNPRHKITKRGQNVTFRCDPISEHNRLYWYRQTLGQGPEFLTYFQNEAQLEKSRLLSDRFSAERPKGSFSTLEIQRTEQGDSAMYLCASSLGTANEKLFFGSGTQLSVL.

The CDR3 nucleotides are TGCGCCAGCAGCCGGGGGGGACGGACGAACACTGAAGCTTTCTTT. Translated, it gives CASSRGGRTNTEAFF. The V and J genes are TRBV4-1 and TRBJ1-1; D possibly corresponds to TRBD1 (5 bases). V lost 4 bases to trimming and J lost 1 base, with 13 bases between them. Germline V gene sequence: CDR1 MGHRA, CDR2 YSYEKL. The CDR3 length is 15 residues.

This clone was detected a few times. The rearrangement joins TRBV5-1 to TRBJ1-1; D gene unclear. Between the trimmed V and J ends, which lost 4 bases and 1 base, there was a span of 14 bases. Germline lookup yields CDR1 SGHRS and CDR2 YFSETQ. The CDR3 covers 15 residues. The CDR3 here is CASSPDPGPNTEAFF. The DNA of the CDR3 is TGCGCCAGCAGCCCTGATCCCGGACCGAACACTGAAGCTTTCTTT.

This chain links TRBV6-1 with TRBJ1-4; TRBD1 might be the D (6 bases). V dropped 8 bases and J dropped 4 bases, with 11 bases sitting between them. There are 13 residues in the CDR3. Germline V gene lookup returns CDR1 MNHNS and CDR2 SASEGT. In DNA form, the CDR3 reads TGTGCCAGCTCTAAAGGGGGTAATGAAAAACTGTTTTTT. It yields the protein CASSKGGNEKLFF.

The genes are TRBV7-9 and TRBJ1-1; D unresolved. This CDR3 is 13 amino acids long. Germline-derived CDR1 and CDR2 are SEHNR and FQNEAQ (reference sequence). Between the trimmed V and J ends, which lost 7 bases and 5 bases, there was a span of 14 bases. The CDR3, as DNA: TGTGCCAGCACCCTAGAGGGAGGGACTGAAGCTTTCTTT. Translated: CASTLEGGTEAFF. Full variable domain (missing parts from reference TRBV7-9 and TRBJ1-1): DTGVSQNPRHKITKRGQNVTFRCDPISEHNRLYWYRQTLGQGPEFLTYFQNEAQLEKSRLLSDRFSAERPKGSFSTLEIQRTEQGDSAMYLCASTLEGGTEAFFGQGTRLTVV.